A selection of T cell receptor beta chains follows, all from one sample in a study of cytomegalovirus exposure and HLA in healthy donors. TCRdb's copy holds only in-frame clones and misses some; the assay was immunoSEQ multiplex PCR. The sample carries fewer than 130,000 clones, 86% recorded once. Input material: PBMCs. The receptors derive from a middle-aged man in good health and CMV-seronegative. The CDR3 runs from the conserved cysteine through the conserved F or W. The order of the fields is V gene, clone size, J gene, D gene, CDR3 DNA, CDR3 protein. A D gene is named only where the DNA matches it firmly. Only part of the rows carry a size: once, few, many, or a class if the clone is expanded.

v_gene: TRBV7-8
abundance: NA
j_gene: TRBJ1-4
d_gene: TRBD1
CDR3nt: TGTGCCAGTAGCTCGGACAGGGTTAATGAAAAACTGTTTTTT
CDR3aa: CASSSDRVNEKLFF

v_gene: TRBV4-1
abundance: NA
j_gene: TRBJ1-1
d_gene: NA
CDR3nt: TGCGCCAGCAGCTTTGGAGGAACTGAAGCTTTCTTT
CDR3aa: CASSFGGTEAFF

v_gene: TRBV27
abundance: NA
j_gene: TRBJ1-5
d_gene: NA
CDR3nt: TGTGCCAGCAGTCCCGCAGGGTGGAGCAATCAGCCCCAGCATTTT
CDR3aa: CASSPAGWSNQPQHF

v_gene: TRBV4-1
abundance: NA
j_gene: TRBJ1-1
d_gene: NA
CDR3nt: TGCGCCAGCAGCCAAGATGGAGGGGATATCGCTGAAGCTTTCTTT
CDR3aa: CASSQDGGDIAEAFF

v_gene: TRBV7-2
abundance: NA
j_gene: TRBJ1-6
d_gene: NA
CDR3nt: TGTGCCAGCAGCTTAAGAGTGTCCTATAATTCACCCCTCCACTTT
CDR3aa: CASSLRVSYNSPLHF

v_gene: TRBV5-4
abundance: NA
j_gene: TRBJ1-1
d_gene: NA
CDR3nt: TGTGCCAGCAGCGCTAACAGGGAGAACACTGAAGCTTTCTTT
CDR3aa: CASSANRENTEAFF

v_gene: TRBV4-1
abundance: NA
j_gene: TRBJ2-7
d_gene: TRBD2
CDR3nt: TGCGCCAGTAGCGCTAGCGGGGGTTACGAGCAGTACTTC
CDR3aa: CASSASGGYEQYF

v_gene: TRBV20-1
abundance: NA
j_gene: TRBJ1-2
d_gene: NA
CDR3nt: TGCAGTGCGGGCAGCTTCTATGGCTACACCTTC
CDR3aa: CSAGSFYGYTF

v_gene: TRBV7-6
abundance: NA
j_gene: TRBJ1-6
d_gene: NA
CDR3nt: TGTGCCAGCAGCTTTGGAGAGGGCACTAATTCACCCCTCCACTTT
CDR3aa: CASSFGEGTNSPLHF

v_gene: TRBV19
abundance: NA
j_gene: TRBJ2-1
d_gene: TRBD2
CDR3nt: TGTGCCAGTAGTAAACTAGCGGGGCGCCTGCAGTTCTTC
CDR3aa: CASSKLAGRLQFF

v_gene: TRBV29-1
abundance: NA
j_gene: TRBJ1-2
d_gene: TRBD1
CDR3nt: TGCAGCGTTGAAGGGGGGACAGGGGCCACCTTC
CDR3aa: CSVEGGTGATF

v_gene: TRBV5-8
abundance: NA
j_gene: TRBJ1-4
d_gene: NA
CDR3nt: TGTGCCAGCAGAAGGAGGCCGGGTAATGAAAAACTGTTTTTT
CDR3aa: CASRRRPGNEKLFF

v_gene: TRBV7-2
abundance: NA
j_gene: TRBJ1-5
d_gene: NA
CDR3nt: TGTGCCAGCAGCTTAGAGGGGTTCAACAATCAGCCCCAGCATTTT
CDR3aa: CASSLEGFNNQPQHF

v_gene: TRBV19
abundance: NA
j_gene: TRBJ2-5
d_gene: TRBD1
CDR3nt: TGTGCCAGTAGAGGGGGCCTCAACCTGGGAGAGACCCAGTACTTC
CDR3aa: CASRGGLNLGETQYF

v_gene: TRBV7-2
abundance: NA
j_gene: TRBJ1-1
d_gene: NA
CDR3nt: TGTGCCAGCCGGCTGGGGGGGAACACTGAAGCTTTCTTT
CDR3aa: CASRLGGNTEAFF

v_gene: TRBV7-2
abundance: NA
j_gene: TRBJ2-5
d_gene: NA
CDR3nt: NA
CDR3aa: CASSFGPGETQYF

v_gene: TRBV29-1
abundance: once
j_gene: TRBJ1-2
d_gene: NA
CDR3nt: TGCAGCGCTGGCGGGTCAGGGGACTATGGCTACACCTTC
CDR3aa: CSAGGSGDYGYTF

v_gene: TRBV19
abundance: NA
j_gene: TRBJ1-5
d_gene: NA
CDR3nt: TGTGCCAGTAGTATGGGGCAGCTCAAGCATTTT
CDR3aa: CASSMGQLKHF

v_gene: TRBV29-1
abundance: NA
j_gene: TRBJ2-1
d_gene: TRBD2
CDR3nt: TGCAGCGTTGACGCCGGACTAGGCCGGCTAGAGCAGTTCTTC
CDR3aa: CSVDAGLGRLEQFF

v_gene: TRBV7-2
abundance: NA
j_gene: TRBJ2-5
d_gene: TRBD2
CDR3nt: TGTGCCAGCAGCCTCCTAGCGGGGGGGCCTGAGACCCAGTACTTC
CDR3aa: CASSLLAGGPETQYF

v_gene: TRBV15
abundance: NA
j_gene: TRBJ1-3
d_gene: TRBD1
CDR3nt: TGTGCCACCAGCAGTTACCGGACAGGGGGAAAAGAAAACACCATATATTTT
CDR3aa: CATSSYRTGGKENTIYF

v_gene: TRBV9
abundance: NA
j_gene: TRBJ1-1
d_gene: NA
CDR3nt: TGTGCCAGCAGCTCCCCAGGGAAAACTGAAGCTTTCTTT
CDR3aa: CASSSPGKTEAFF

v_gene: TRBV28
abundance: NA
j_gene: TRBJ2-7
d_gene: TRBD1
CDR3nt: TGTGCCAGCAGTTTCCCAGGACAGGGCATCGAGCAGTACTTC
CDR3aa: CASSFPGQGIEQYF

v_gene: TRBV6-5
abundance: once
j_gene: TRBJ2-3
d_gene: NA
CDR3nt: TGTGCCAGCAGTTACAAGCCTTTCTCGAGCACAGATACGCAGTATTTT
CDR3aa: CASSYKPFSSTDTQYF

v_gene: TRBV7-2
abundance: NA
j_gene: TRBJ1-1
d_gene: TRBD1
CDR3nt: TGTGCCAGCAGACTGAACAGGGGAGGCACTGAAGCTTTCTTT
CDR3aa: CASRLNRGGTEAFF

v_gene: TRBV6-1
abundance: NA
j_gene: TRBJ1-2
d_gene: NA
CDR3nt: TGTGCCAGCAGTGAATGGAGCCTAGCTAACTATGGCTACACCTTC
CDR3aa: CASSEWSLANYGYTF

v_gene: TRBV28
abundance: NA
j_gene: TRBJ1-1
d_gene: NA
CDR3nt: TGTGCCAGCAGCCTACAGACCCCAACTGAAGCTTTCTTT
CDR3aa: CASSLQTPTEAFF

v_gene: TRBV21-1
abundance: NA
j_gene: TRBJ2-7
d_gene: NA
CDR3nt: TGTGCCAGCAGCAAAAGGTTTGGTGACCGGGACAGGGTCTACGAGCAGTACTTC
CDR3aa: CASSKRFGDRDRVYEQYF

v_gene: TRBV7-3
abundance: NA
j_gene: TRBJ1-1
d_gene: NA
CDR3nt: TGTGCCAGCAGCTTAACGCGGGGGAGTGGGGCTGAAGCTTTCTTT
CDR3aa: CASSLTRGSGAEAFF

v_gene: TRBV7-3
abundance: NA
j_gene: TRBJ1-1
d_gene: TRBD1
CDR3nt: TGTGCCAGCAGCCGGGACAGGAACACTGAAGCTTTCTTT
CDR3aa: CASSRDRNTEAFF

v_gene: TRBV28
abundance: NA
j_gene: TRBJ1-4
d_gene: NA
CDR3nt: TGTGCCAGCAGTTACAGGGTTGAAAAACTGTTTTTT
CDR3aa: CASSYRVEKLFF

v_gene: TRBV19
abundance: NA
j_gene: TRBJ1-5
d_gene: NA
CDR3nt: TGTGCCAGTATTACCTCGGGAGGCAATCAGCCCCAGCATTTT
CDR3aa: CASITSGGNQPQHF

v_gene: TRBV7-9
abundance: NA
j_gene: TRBJ1-5
d_gene: TRBD1
CDR3nt: TGTGCCAGCAGCTCAGGACAGGGGATAAGCAGCAATCAGCCCCAGCATTTT
CDR3aa: CASSSGQGISSNQPQHF

v_gene: TRBV9
abundance: NA
j_gene: TRBJ1-1
d_gene: NA
CDR3nt: TGTGCCAGCAGCGTACAGAGCGGGACCACTGAAGCTTTCTTT
CDR3aa: CASSVQSGTTEAFF

v_gene: TRBV28
abundance: NA
j_gene: TRBJ1-4
d_gene: NA
CDR3nt: TGTGCCAGCAGTTCCCAGGGGAAGGGGATTGAAAAACTGTTTTTT
CDR3aa: CASSSQGKGIEKLFF

v_gene: TRBV7-2
abundance: NA
j_gene: TRBJ1-5
d_gene: NA
CDR3nt: TGTGCCAGCAGCTTATTTTCGGGGGACAATCAGCCCCAGCATTTT
CDR3aa: CASSLFSGDNQPQHF

v_gene: TRBV5-1
abundance: NA
j_gene: TRBJ2-4
d_gene: NA
CDR3nt: TGCGCCAGCAGCTGGTCGGACGGACTAGCCAAAAACATTCAGTACTTC
CDR3aa: CASSWSDGLAKNIQYF

v_gene: TRBV27
abundance: NA
j_gene: TRBJ1-5
d_gene: NA
CDR3nt: TGTGCCAGCAGTCGCAGTATCTTTGGCAATCAGCCCCAGCATTTT
CDR3aa: CASSRSIFGNQPQHF

v_gene: TRBV21-1
abundance: NA
j_gene: TRBJ2-1
d_gene: NA
CDR3nt: TGTGCCAGCAGCATAAGGACAGGGGCGGTCGATGAGCAGTTCTTC
CDR3aa: CASSIRTGAVDEQFF

v_gene: TRBV4-1
abundance: NA
j_gene: TRBJ2-1
d_gene: TRBD2
CDR3nt: TGCGCCAGCAGCCAAACCACCTTAGCGGGGGGTGCCTACAATGAGCAGTTCTTC
CDR3aa: CASSQTTLAGGAYNEQFF

v_gene: TRBV6-1
abundance: NA
j_gene: TRBJ1-5
d_gene: NA
CDR3nt: TGTGCCAGCAGTGGGGGGGTTTTTAGCAATCAGCCCCAGCATTTT
CDR3aa: CASSGGVFSNQPQHF

v_gene: TRBV11-1
abundance: NA
j_gene: TRBJ2-7
d_gene: NA
CDR3nt: TGTGCCAGCAGCTTCCGGGGGGCTATCAACGAGCAGTACTTC
CDR3aa: CASSFRGAINEQYF